This T cell receptor (beta chain) comes out of a study of T cells in Graves' hyperthyroidism and ophthalmopathy. General study results and limits: Through a model of 13 V-J features, ophthalmopathy was separated from stable hyperthyroidism.

With a duration under 2 months, the hyperthyroidism was newly diagnosed in patients aged 18 to 65. Diagnosis relied on clinical symptoms, serum thyroxine and TRAb, thyroid ultrasound and orbital computed tomography. The authors took PBMCs from 8 to 10 ml fresh peripheral blood. Amplified regions were TCR beta CDR3 sequences from RNA transcripts. RT-PCR in the first round (using the HTBI primer set) targeted the TCR CDR3. From the multiplex PCR reads, TCRdb called clonotypes with MiXCR, one entry per CDR3 protein. The table records fewer than 450,000 distinct CDR3 sequences, about 15% of them present only once. About this clonotype: Its antigen is currently unknown.

The CDR3 extends over 15 amino acids. Germline assignment: CDR1 SGHDT and CDR2 YYEEEE. V was trimmed by 6 bases and J by 5 bases, leaving 20 bases between them. The chain uses TRBV5-6 and TRBJ2-5; possible D gene TRBD2, 6 bases. The specimen was blood. The TCR sequence derives from a woman in her 30s with Graves' hyperthyroidism that later progressed to Graves' ophthalmopathy. In DNA, the CDR3 is TGTGCCAGCATCCGAGCGGGCTACCTGACGGAGACCCAGTACTTC. Translating gives CASIRAGYLTETQYF.